The clone carrying this TCR beta chain was observed once. This sample is part of a study of blood T cell repertoires in COVID-19. The CDR3 is 14 residues long. The V and J ends lost 6 bases and 4 bases respectively, with 15 bases between them. Per germline, CDR1 LNHDA and CDR2 SQIVND (reference sequence). Data came from immunoSEQ multiplex PCR; TCRdb stores just in-frame clones and leaves some out. The data contain 150,000 to 200,000 clones, approximately 79% of them singletons. The receptor was derived from a woman aged 80 or over with acute or convalescent COVID-19. The sample taken for sequencing was peripheral blood. V usage is TRBV19 and J usage is TRBJ1-1; no definite D call. CDR3 region: CASREGPGGTEAFF. Written as DNA, the CDR3 is TGTGCCAGTAGGGAGGGTCCGGGAGGCACTGAAGCTTTCTTT.